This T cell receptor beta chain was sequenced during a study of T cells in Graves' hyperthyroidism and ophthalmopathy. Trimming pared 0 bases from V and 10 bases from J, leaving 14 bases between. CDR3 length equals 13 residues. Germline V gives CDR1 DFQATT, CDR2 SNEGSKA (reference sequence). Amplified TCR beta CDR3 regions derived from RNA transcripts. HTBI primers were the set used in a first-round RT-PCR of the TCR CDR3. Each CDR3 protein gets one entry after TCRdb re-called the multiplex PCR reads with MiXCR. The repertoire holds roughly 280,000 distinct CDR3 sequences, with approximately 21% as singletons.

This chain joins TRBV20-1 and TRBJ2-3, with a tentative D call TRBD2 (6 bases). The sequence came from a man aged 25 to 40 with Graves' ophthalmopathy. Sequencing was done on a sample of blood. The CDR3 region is CSARDGAGLAQYF. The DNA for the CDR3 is TGCAGTGCTAGAGATGGTGCGGGGCTAGCGCAGTATTTT.